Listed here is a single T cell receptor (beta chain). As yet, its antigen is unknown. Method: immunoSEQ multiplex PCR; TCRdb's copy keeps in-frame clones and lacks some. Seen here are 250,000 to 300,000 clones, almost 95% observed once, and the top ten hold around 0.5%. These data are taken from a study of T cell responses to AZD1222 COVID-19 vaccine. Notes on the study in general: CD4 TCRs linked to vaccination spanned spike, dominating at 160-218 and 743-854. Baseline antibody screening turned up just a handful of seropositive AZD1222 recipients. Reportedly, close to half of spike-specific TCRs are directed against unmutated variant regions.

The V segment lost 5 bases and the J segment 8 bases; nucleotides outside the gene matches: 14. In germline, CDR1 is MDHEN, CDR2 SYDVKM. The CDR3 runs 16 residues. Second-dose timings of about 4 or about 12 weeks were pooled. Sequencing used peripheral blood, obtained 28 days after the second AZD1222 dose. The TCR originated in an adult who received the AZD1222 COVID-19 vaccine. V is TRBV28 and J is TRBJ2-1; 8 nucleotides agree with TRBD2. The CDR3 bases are TGTGCCAGCAGTCCCACGGGGACTAGTGTGAGAGATGAGCAGTTCTTC. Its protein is CASSPTGTSVRDEQFF.